This TCR beta chain was identified in a study of post-analysis software for immune sequencing data. About the research overall: Clinical courses comprised relapsing-remitting, secondary progressive and progressive-relapsing multiple sclerosis. General study results and limits: The study found TRBV5-6, TRBV5-1 and TRBV20-1 among a handful of TRBV segments more frequent in patients than controls. The F measure placed samples prepared in the same batch into strongly shared clusters.

The CDR3 runs to 14 residues. This clonotype was seen more than once but under ten times. The antigen is undetermined. Presence of unique molecular identifiers characterized the TCR beta cDNA libraries. With roughly 1 to 11 million T cells as the source, 400,000 to 550,000 cDNA molecules resulted. TCRdb recomputed calls from the PCR reads with MiXCR, one row per CDR3 protein. The table lists about 160,000 distinct CDR3 sequences, roughly 40% of them singletons. The sample here was blood, taken after autologous hematopoietic stem cell transplantation. The clonotype comes from a girl between 5 and 17 years old with multiple sclerosis. This chain links TRBV12-3 or TRBV12-4 with TRBJ2-7, with TRBD1 matching 7 bases. Judging by the DNA end, TRBJ2-5 fits better; the J call may be wrong. CDR3 residues: CASRLNRGGETQYF. The DNA of the CDR3 is TGTGCCAGCAGACTCAACAGGGGCGGGGAGACCCAGTACTTC.